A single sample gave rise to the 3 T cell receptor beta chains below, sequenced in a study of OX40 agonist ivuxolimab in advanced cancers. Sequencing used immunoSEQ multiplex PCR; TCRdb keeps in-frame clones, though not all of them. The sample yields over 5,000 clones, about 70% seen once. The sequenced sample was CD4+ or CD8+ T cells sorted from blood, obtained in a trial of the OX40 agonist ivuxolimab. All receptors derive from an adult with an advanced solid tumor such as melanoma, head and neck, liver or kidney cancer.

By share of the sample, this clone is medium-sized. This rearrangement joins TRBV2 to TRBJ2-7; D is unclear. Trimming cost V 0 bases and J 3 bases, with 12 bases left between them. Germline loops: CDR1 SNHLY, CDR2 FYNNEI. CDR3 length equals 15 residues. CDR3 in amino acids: CASSEASPTYYEQYF. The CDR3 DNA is TGTGCCAGCAGTGAAGCGTCGCCGACCTACTACGAGCAGTACTTC.

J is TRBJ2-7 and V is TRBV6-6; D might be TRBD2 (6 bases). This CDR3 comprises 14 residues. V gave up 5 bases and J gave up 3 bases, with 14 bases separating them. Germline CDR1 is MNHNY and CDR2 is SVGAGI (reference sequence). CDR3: CASSQEGWNYEQYF. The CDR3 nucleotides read TGTGCCAGCAGTCAGGAGGGCTGGAACTACGAGCAGTACTTC.

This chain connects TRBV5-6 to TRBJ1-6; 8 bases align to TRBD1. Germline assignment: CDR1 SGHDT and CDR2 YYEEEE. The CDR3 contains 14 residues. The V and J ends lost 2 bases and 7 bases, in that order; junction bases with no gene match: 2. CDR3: CASSFRTGNSPLHF. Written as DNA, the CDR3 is TGTGCCAGCAGCTTCAGGACAGGGAATTCACCCCTCCACTTT.